The entry that follows covers one TCR beta chain sequence. This clonotype was detected a few times. Its specific antigen is unknown. There are no base qualities to consult, and no much larger clone falls within one base. The instrument given in TCRdb is Illumina HiSeq 1500. The public sequencing data were trimmed at Q25 with fastp and processed into clonotypes with MiXCR by TCRdb, which kept only in-frame beta chains. Each CDR3 protein appears once, grouped with its most common genes and DNA. For this sample there are approximately 910,000 distinct CDR3 sequences; approximately 30% appear just once. The top ten clones comprise 10% to 15% of the sample. This entry comes from a study of T cell repertoires in cytomegalovirus infection (dated by TCRdb to between 2018 and 2021). About the investigation overall: The peptide stimulations were aimed at well-studied HLA-B-restricted epitopes as well as recently identified HLA-C-restricted CMV epitopes, whose presentation resists viral immunomodulation. Because public TCR beta signatures pointed to carriage of CMV infection together with the matching HLA type, the HLA type of each donor mattered for the analysis. General study outcomes and caveats: Carriers of CMV infection plus the relevant HLA type were discriminated by the cumulative frequency of public TCR beta family members in the study cohort and in an independent roughly 340-donor cohort. In the ex vivo response, HLA-C-restricted CMV-specific TCR beta clonotypes were dominant, and in two of eight donors the single most frequent clonotype came from this HLA-C-restricted group.

Clipping removes 6 bases from V and 2 bases from J, with 7 as the unmatched junction base count. The germline V gene yields SGHAT for CDR1 and FQNNGV for CDR2. CDR3 length: 15 amino acids, cysteine to phenylalanine. Only the CDR3 DNA stays, 45 bases, in frame from base 1. The intended sense of this specimen's treatment or condition label: in vitro stimulation with specific CMV peptide epitopes to enrich CMV-specific T cells. The clonotype was recovered from a human donor in good health (CMV status not recorded). Some clones in this sample may be carry-over from other donors' samples. The source was cultured CD8+ T cells from PBMCs, collected from culture after CMV antigen stimulation. The V and J genes are TRBV11-2 and TRBJ1-1, and 9 junction bases match TRBD1. The DNA is as follows: TGTGCCAGCAGTCCCGGGACAGGGACTAACACTGAAGCTTTCTTT. It specifies CASSPGTGTNTEAFF.